The 5 T cell receptor beta chains reported below all come from one sample, sequenced in a study of identical twins. TCRdb independently ran MiXCR on the 5' RACE reads; one entry per CDR3 protein. There are about 200,000 distinct CDR3 sequences in the sample; around 15% occur only once, and 35% to 50% lies in the top ten. This sample also appeared in a second study, on T cells expressing NK-cell markers.

The material sequenced was CD8+ T cells sorted from blood. The receptors stem from a woman younger than 35 in good health.

The J gene is TRBJ2-5, the V gene TRBV29-1; TRBD2 is a possible D gene (5 bases). Between the trimmed V and J ends, which lost 7 bases and 3 bases, there was a span of 15 bases. Germline-derived CDR1 and CDR2 are SQVTM and ANQGSEA. This CDR3 contains 13 residues. CDR3 amino acids: CSAVELREETQYF. The DNA for the CDR3 is TGCAGCGCCGTCGAACTGAGGGAAGAGACCCAGTACTTC.

The chain joins TRBV12-3 or TRBV12-4 to TRBJ2-6, with D possibly being TRBD1 (5 bases). The CDR3 spans 18 residues. The germline V and J ends were trimmed by 4 bases and 4 bases, with 20 bases remaining between them. The chain's CDR3 is CASSSPTGPLKGANVLTF. The DNA of the CDR3 is TGTGCCAGCAGTTCCCCCACAGGACCCCTAAAGGGGGCCAACGTCCTGACTTTC.

This clonotype was recorded many times. This chain joins TRBV7-6 and TRBJ2-7; no firm D call. The CDR3 loop spans 11 amino acids. CDR1 SGHVS and CDR2 FNYEAQ come from the germline V gene. V was shortened by 1 base and J by 5 bases, with 3 bases between the two germline ends. The CDR3 region is CASSLGDEQYF. CDR3 DNA: TGTGCCAGCAGCTTAGGGGACGAGCAGTACTTC.

This clonotype was seen a few times. This sequence joins TRBV7-9 and TRBJ2-3; D gene uncertain. The CDR3 consists of 11 residues. The germline gives CDR1 SEHNR, CDR2 FQNEAQ (reference sequence). Trimming took off 8 bases at V and 2 bases at J, with 5 bases between the two ends. DNA for the CDR3: TGTGCCAGCGGAACCACAGATACGCAGTATTTT. This gives the protein CASGTTDTQYF.

This clonotype showed up just a few times. The chain joins TRBV29-1 to TRBJ2-1, with 7 bases lining up with TRBD2. CDR1 and CDR2 (germline): SQVTM, ANQGSEA. V trimming: 5 bases; J trimming: 4 bases; junction bases outside the gene matches: 5. The CDR3 totals 13 residues. The DNA for the CDR3 is TGCAGCGTTAGGCTAGCGGATTACAATGAGCAGTTCTTC. It is translated as CSVRLADYNEQFF.